These T cell receptor beta chains were read from a single sample in a study of OX40 agonist ivuxolimab in advanced cancers. Sequencing used immunoSEQ multiplex PCR; TCRdb keeps in-frame clones, though not all of them. The sample includes 80,000 to 95,000 clones, 87% of them seen just once. This specimen was CD4+ or CD8+ T cells sorted from blood, taken in a trial of the OX40 agonist ivuxolimab. These receptors came from an adult with an advanced solid tumor such as melanoma, head and neck, liver or kidney cancer. CDR3s leave out the opening cysteine and the closing phenylalanine or tryptophan. A D gene is named only where the DNA matches it firmly.

TRBV19	TRBJ2-2	NA	ATQKTGNTGELF
TRBV7-9	TRBJ2-2	NA	ASRYGRGELF
TRBV5-1	TRBJ2-3	NA	TSSLGFSVDTQY
TRBV7-6	TRBJ2-7	TRBD1	ASSKGQGIGEQY
TRBV30	TRBJ2-5	NA	AWSGGQQETQY
TRBV19	TRBJ2-3	NA	ASSPGITDTQY
TRBV15	TRBJ2-2	NA	ATSRDLGNTGELF
TRBV7-8	TRBJ1-6	NA	ASSFRQISPLH
TRBV2	TRBJ1-5	NA	ASSEQGVNQPQH
TRBV6-1	TRBJ1-6	NA	ASGPNSYNSPLH
TRBV18	TRBJ1-6	NA	ASSPSAANSPLH
TRBV2	TRBJ1-5	NA	ASSDVRTRNQPQH
TRBV6-5	TRBJ2-5	TRBD2	ASSSPGLAGEETQY
TRBV6-6	TRBJ1-5	NA	ASSYDHGDNQPQH
TRBV28	TRBJ1-5	NA	AGSTAYQPQH
TRBV7-8	TRBJ2-5	NA	ASSFQETQY
TRBV2	TRBJ1-4	NA	ASMIWQGNEKLF
TRBV6-1	TRBJ1-5	NA	AASGEGVQPQH
TRBV7-6	TRBJ2-3	NA	ASSLAWSTDTQY
TRBV4-1	TRBJ1-1	TRBD1	ASSQVRGQDFGTEAF
TRBV5-1	TRBJ2-7	TRBD1	ASSDGTVAY
TRBV7-2	TRBJ2-3	NA	ASSFDSSDTQY
TRBV7-2	TRBJ2-5	TRBD1	ASSLGDRQETQY
TRBV29-1	TRBJ2-1	TRBD2	SVAREVYNEQF
TRBV28	TRBJ1-3	TRBD1	ASLAQGQGNTIY
TRBV7-2	TRBJ2-7	NA	ASSTAFGWSEQY
TRBV18	TRBJ2-3	TRBD1	ASSQQTGGAGADTQY
TRBV19	TRBJ1-5	NA	ASNLGGGRNQPQH
TRBV27	TRBJ2-7	TRBD2	ATRAGGAYEQY
TRBV9	TRBJ1-2	NA	ASSVAARGYGYT
TRBV27	TRBJ1-5	TRBD1	ASGQRDSNQPQH
TRBV5-1	TRBJ2-1	TRBD2	ASKPKPSGTVSYNEQF
TRBV5-1	TRBJ2-1	TRBD2	ASSTAGVVDEQF
TRBV27	TRBJ1-3	NA	ASSRNGHSGNTIY
TRBV29-1	TRBJ1-2	TRBD1	SVLLRGLAYGYT
TRBV29-1	TRBJ2-1	NA	SVEVFPPYYNEQF
TRBV5-1	TRBJ1-2	NA	ASSLTGRGGYT
TRBV5-6	TRBJ2-1	NA	ASSLGRFVEQF
TRBV28	TRBJ2-7	NA	ASSPSLGLYEQY
TRBV7-7	TRBJ2-2	NA	ASSPGTTLFTGELF
TRBV27	TRBJ2-1	TRBD2	EAPGGGSSYNEQF
TRBV5-6	TRBJ2-1	NA	ASTYSRDFPYNEQF
TRBV11-2	TRBJ2-7	NA	ASSSRAGWGNEQY
TRBV6-1	TRBJ1-1	NA	ASSEEPGPTNTEAF
TRBV30	TRBJ1-1	NA	AWSVGGKTEAF
TRBV7-9	TRBJ2-1	TRBD2	AGGRESYNEQF
TRBV30	TRBJ2-7	NA	AWKTSPSYEQY